The 12 T cell receptor beta chains presented below share a single source sample, sequenced in a study of cytomegalovirus exposure and HLA in healthy donors. Assay: immunoSEQ multiplex PCR; the TCRdb copy retains only in-frame clones and omits some. The top ten hold roughly 0.4% of the sample, which has some 250,000 clones, roughly 89% seen once. The sequenced sample was PBMCs. Receptors were obtained from a woman aged 18-29 years in good health and CMV-seronegative.

The rearrangement uses TRBV5-1 and TRBJ2-2; 7 nucleotides align to TRBD2. With 4 bases clipped from V and 5 bases from J, the junction kept 11 bases outside the gene matches. The CDR3 covers 16 residues. Germline lookup yields CDR1 SGHRS and CDR2 YFSETQ. DNA of the CDR3: TGCGCCAGCAGCCCAGACAGACCCGGGAGGACCGGGGAGCTGTTTTTT. This sequence encodes CASSPDRPGRTGELFF.

The chain recombines TRBV28 with TRBJ2-4; weak D call: TRBD1 (6 bases). V lost 1 base to trimming and J lost 8 bases, with 12 bases between them. In germline, CDR1 is MDHEN, CDR2 SYDVKM. This CDR3 spans 14 amino acids. CDR3 bases: TGTGCCAGCAGTTTATCAGGGGCCAGAGACATTCAGTACTTC. It translates to CASSLSGARDIQYF.

J is TRBJ2-5 and V is TRBV6-1; D unresolved. Trimming pared 2 bases from V and 4 bases from J, leaving 8 bases between. Germline V gene lookup returns CDR1 MNHNS and CDR2 SASEGT. The CDR3 is made up of 13 amino acids. The CDR3 sequence is CASSERSGETQYF. The DNA of the CDR3 is TGTGCCAGCAGTGAAAGGTCGGGAGAGACCCAGTACTTC.

The J gene is TRBJ2-7, the V gene TRBV7-9, with D possibly TRBD2 on 6 matching bases. Germline values: CDR1 SEHNR, CDR2 FQNEAQ (reference sequence). Trimming cost V 6 bases and J 0 bases, with 21 bases left between them. This CDR3 is 17 amino acids long. The CDR3 DNA reads TGTGCCAGCAGTGCAGCCAATGGGGGGTCTCGCTCCTACGAGCAGTACTTC. Translating gives CASSAANGGSRSYEQYF.

This chain connects TRBV7-8 to TRBJ1-2; D might be TRBD1 (5 bases). Per the germline V gene, CDR1 is SGHVS and CDR2 is FQNEAQ. This CDR3 contains 13 residues. V lost 1 base and J lost 4, with 7 bases in between. CDR3 in amino acids: CASSLDRIYGYTF. Here the CDR3 DNA reads TGTGCCAGCAGCTTAGACAGGATCTATGGCTACACCTTC.

The chain has TRBV7-8 and TRBJ2-3; D perhaps matches TRBD1 (5 bases). The CDR3 runs to 14 residues. Germline V gene lookup returns CDR1 SGHVS and CDR2 FQNEAQ. The V end lost 2 bases, the J end lost 7 bases, and 13 bases lay between the germline ends. The CDR3 region is CASSLPAGLNTQYF. The CDR3 DNA is TGTGCCAGCAGCTTACCCGCAGGGCTAAATACGCAGTATTTT.

This chain links TRBV11-2 with TRBJ2-1; TRBD2 matches 13 bases. The CDR3 runs 14 residues. The J segment lost 6 bases and the V segment lost 6 bases, leaving 2 bases of the junction unmatched. CDR1 is SGHAT, CDR2 FQNNGV, per germline. The CDR3: CASRRLAGGNEQFF. CDR3 in DNA: TGTGCCAGCAGGCGACTAGCGGGGGGCAATGAGCAGTTCTTC.

In its sample, this clone was seen a few times. The chain combines TRBV10-3 with TRBJ1-5; 7 positions agree with TRBD1. The CDR3 contains 13 residues. Germline V gene lookup returns CDR1 ENHRY and CDR2 SYGVKD. V lost 10 bases and J lost 0; bases outside the gene matches: 3. CDR3 DNA: TGTGCCAGACAGGGTTATAGCAATCAGCCCCAGCATTTT. This encodes CARQGYSNQPQHF.

The rearrangement joins TRBV28 to TRBJ2-7, with 8 bases that match TRBD1. This CDR3 comprises 13 residues. Trimming at V came to 6 bases and at J to 2 bases, leaving 3 bases not matched to a gene. The V gene's germline CDR1 is MDHEN and CDR2 SYDVKM. Here the CDR3 DNA reads TGTGCCAGCAGCGACAGGGGTCCCTACGAGCAGTACTTC. Translating gives CASSDRGPYEQYF.

This rearrangement joins TRBV28 to TRBJ2-7; 11 positions agree with TRBD2. Unmatched junction bases numbered 8, after V lost 7 bases and J lost 3 bases. The V gene's germline CDR1 is MDHEN and CDR2 SYDVKM. This CDR3 region has 15 residues. The CDR3 DNA reads TGTGCCAGCACCCCCCCTAGCGGGGGGCTCTACGAGCAGTACTTC. This translates into CASTPPSGGLYEQYF. The variable domain in full, completed from reference TRBV28 and TRBJ2-7, reads DVKVTQSSRYLVKRTGEKVFLECVQDMDHENMFWYRQDPGLGLRLIYFSYDVKMKEKGDIPEGYSVSREKKERFSLILESASTNQTSMYLCASTPPSGGLYEQYFGPGTRLTVT.

The rearrangement joins TRBV6-5 to TRBJ2-7; D gene unclear. Trimming pared 6 bases from V and 7 bases from J, leaving 7 bases between. Per the germline V gene, CDR1 is MNHEY and CDR2 is SVGAGI. This CDR3 has 10 amino acids. CDR3 protein: CASRTREQYV. The CDR3 DNA reads as TGTGCCAGCAGGACGAGGGAGCAGTACGTC.

The chain recombines TRBV28 with TRBJ1-2; D call uncertain. The CDR3 contains 15 residues. Germline V CDR1 and CDR2: MDHEN, SYDVKM. Trimming left V 4 bases short and J 1 base short, with 13 bases between. DNA of the CDR3: TGTGCCAGCAGTTCCCCACAGAAGGTTAACTATGGCTACACCTTC. Translating gives CASSSPQKVNYGYTF.